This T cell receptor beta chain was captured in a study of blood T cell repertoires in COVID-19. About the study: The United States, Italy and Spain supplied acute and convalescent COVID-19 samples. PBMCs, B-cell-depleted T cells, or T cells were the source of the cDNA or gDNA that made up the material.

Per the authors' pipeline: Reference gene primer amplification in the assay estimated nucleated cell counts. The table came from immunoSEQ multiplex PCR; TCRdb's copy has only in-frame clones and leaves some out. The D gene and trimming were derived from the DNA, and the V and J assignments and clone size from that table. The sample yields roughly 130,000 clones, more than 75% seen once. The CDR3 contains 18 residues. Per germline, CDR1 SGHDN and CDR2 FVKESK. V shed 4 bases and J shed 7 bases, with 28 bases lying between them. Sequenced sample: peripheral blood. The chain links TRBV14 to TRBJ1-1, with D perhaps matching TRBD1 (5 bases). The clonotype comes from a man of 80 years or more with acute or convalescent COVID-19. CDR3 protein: CASSPIVWGGDSRDEAFF. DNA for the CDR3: TGTGCCAGCAGCCCGATCGTGTGGGGGGGAGACAGCAGGGATGAAGCTTTCTTT.